Reported below is one TCR beta chain. This clonotype was counted only a few times. The antigen it recognizes is unknown. Mismatch with germline at one junction end may stem from a read error. The sample is drawn from a study of CD8+CD57+ T cells in acquired aplastic anemia (dated by TCRdb to 2017 to 2018). For context, the study as a whole: On average, sorted CD4+ and CD8+ cells yielded around 3.5 ug of extracted DNA, with a range of about 0.19 to 30 ug. Healthy donor samples averaged approximately 10 million reads for CD4+ and under 12 million for CD8+ cells. Findings and caveats that apply to the study as a whole: Between patients and healthy controls, no significant difference in CD8+ Simpson's diversity was found (P=0.060). Roughly 30 CD8+ CDR3 sequences were found to be shared between patients and controls, but these sequences appeared to be highly expressed in patients and within the immunodominant clones of the patients.

Reading from cysteine to phenylalanine, the CDR3 counts 14 amino acids. The read is trimmed to its CDR3 DNA, 42 bases read in frame from base 1. CDR1 MNHNS and CDR2 SASEGT are derived from the germline V gene. Genomic DNA was used as template for profiling of TCR beta VDJ combinations and CDR3 sequences. TCR repertoire sequencing was run on an Illumina HiSeq 2000. The authors processed their data as follows. Repertoire assessment relied on Simpson's diversity index, CDR3 size and DJ length profiles, and TRBV/TRBJ rearrangement plots. The immunodominant clone was defined as the most abundant DNA sequence in deep sequencing data. CDR3 amino acid sequences were screened for sharing across subjects and were compared with published repertoires and the VDJdb database. The public reads were quality trimmed at Q25 with fastp and then assembled into clones with MiXCR by TCRdb, keeping productive beta chains. Entries that share a CDR3 protein sequence are merged under the most common genes and DNA. Here the V and J calls rest on TCRdb's processing, not on the authors' analysis. For this sample there are about 420,000 distinct CDR3 sequences; 65% to 80% appear just once. Of the sample, 4% is held by the ten largest clones.

In the study, sorted CD4+ and CD8+ blood T cells from patients with severe aplastic anemia and from healthy subjects underwent deep sequencing of TCR repertoires. Ficoll-Paque density gradient centrifugation was used to isolate peripheral blood mononuclear cells. CD4+ and CD8+ T cells were sorted by FACS or magnetic beads before DNA extraction. The sequencing sample was made of sorted CD4+, CD8+, or CD8+CD57+ T cells (not recorded which) from PBMCs. This sequence uses TRBV6-1 and TRBJ1-1; TRBD1 agrees with 8 junctional bases. The source is a human donor in good health, serving as a control. The CDR3 sequence is CAISGQGGNTEAFF. Here is the DNA: TGTGCCATCAGTGGACAGGGTGGGAACACTGAAGCTTTCTTT.